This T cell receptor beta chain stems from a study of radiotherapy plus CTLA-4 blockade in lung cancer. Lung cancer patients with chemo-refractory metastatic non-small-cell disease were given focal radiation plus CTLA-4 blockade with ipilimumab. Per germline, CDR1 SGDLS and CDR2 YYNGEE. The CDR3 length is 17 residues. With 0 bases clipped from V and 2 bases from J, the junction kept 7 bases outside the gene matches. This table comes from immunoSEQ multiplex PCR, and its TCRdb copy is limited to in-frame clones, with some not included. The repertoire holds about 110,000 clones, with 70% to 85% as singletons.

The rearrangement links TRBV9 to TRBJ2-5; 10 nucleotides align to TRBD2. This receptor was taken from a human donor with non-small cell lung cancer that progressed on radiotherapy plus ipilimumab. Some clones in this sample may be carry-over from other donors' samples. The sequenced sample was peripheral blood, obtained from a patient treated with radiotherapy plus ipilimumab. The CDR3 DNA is TGTGCCAGCAGCGTAGGGTCTAGCGGGGGACTACAAGAGACCCAGTACTTC. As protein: CASSVGSSGGLQETQYF.